A single sample gave rise to the 31 T cell receptor beta chains below, sequenced in a study of PD-L1 blockade in urothelial cancer. TCRdb's copy holds only in-frame clones and misses some; the assay was immunoSEQ multiplex PCR. The sample lists more than 50,000 clones, 81% occurring once. The time point denotes: pretreatment peripheral blood. The sample consisted of PBMCs, taken around atezolizumab (anti-PD-L1) treatment. The receptors were sampled from a man between 70 and 80 years old with urothelial cancer.

The chain uses TRBV11-1 and TRBJ2-2, with 14 bases that match TRBD2. Trimming at V came to 5 bases and at J to 5 bases, leaving 4 bases not matched to a gene. Germline loops: CDR1 SGHAT, CDR2 FQDESV (reference sequence). CDR3 length: 16 amino acids. CDR3 DNA: TGTGCCAGCAGCATGGGACTAGCGGGAGCTACCGGGGAGCTGTTTTTT. Its protein product is CASSMGLAGATGELFF.

This clone turned up a few times. This chain connects TRBV10-3 to TRBJ2-3; TRBD2 matches 11 bases. Per germline, CDR1 ENHRY and CDR2 SYGVKD. V shed 3 bases, J shed 0 bases, and the junction held 2 bases outside the gene matches. The CDR3 is 16 residues long. For the CDR3, the DNA is TGTGCCATCAGTGAAGGACTAGCGGGTAGCACAGATACGCAGTATTTT. Residues: CAISEGLAGSTDTQYF.

V and J are TRBV7-2 and TRBJ2-2; D may be TRBD2 (6 bases). The CDR3 is 15 amino acids. CDR1 is SGHTA and CDR2 is FQGNSA in the germline V gene. Trimming pared 5 bases from V and 5 bases from J, leaving 15 bases between. The CDR3 DNA sequence: TGTGCCAGCAGCCCTCGGACTATCCTTACCGGGGAGCTGTTTTTT. Translating gives CASSPRTILTGELFF.

The gene calls are TRBV7-6 and TRBJ2-1, with 8 bases identical to TRBD1. The CDR3 contains 14 residues. The ends lost 1 base at V and 8 bases at J; junction bases unmatched: 4. Germline CDR1 reads SGHVS; CDR2 reads FNYEAQ. The CDR3 DNA reads TGTGCCAGCAGCTTAGAGCAGGGGGCTGATGAGCAGTTCTTC. This codes for CASSLEQGADEQFF.

This chain links TRBV2 with TRBJ2-5, with D possibly matching TRBD1 (5 bases). Germline assignment: CDR1 SNHLY and CDR2 FYNNEI. The CDR3 totals 14 residues. The V end lost 2 bases, the J end lost 1 base, and 8 bases lay between the germline ends. The CDR3 DNA sequence: TGTGCCAGCAGTGAACTGCAGGGCCAAGAGACCCAGTACTTC. It encodes CASSELQGQETQYF.

The CDR3 DNA sequence: TGTGCCAGCAGCTTAGGGGCAGCAGTTGAGCGGGATTCCACAGATACGCAGTATTTT. The encoded protein is CASSLGAAVERDSTDTQYF. The J gene is TRBJ2-3, the V gene TRBV7-9; 7 nucleotides align to TRBD2. V was pared by 1 base and J by 2 bases, with 15 bases of the junction left unmatched. The CDR3 runs 19 residues. CDR1 and CDR2 (germline): SEHNR, FQNEAQ (reference sequence).

This chain links TRBV16 with TRBJ1-4; 7 nucleotides align to TRBD1. The germline CDR1 and CDR2 sequences are KGHSY and FQNENV. The CDR3 spans 15 residues. Trimming took 1 base from V and 5 from J; bases not matched to a gene: 4. The CDR3 DNA reads as TGTGCCAGCAGCCAATACGACAGGGTCAATGAAAAACTGTTTTTT. Amino acid sequence: CASSQYDRVNEKLFF.

The gene calls are TRBV5-4 and TRBJ2-3, with D unresolved. Germline values: CDR1 SGHNT, CDR2 YYREEE (reference sequence). Trimming left V 3 bases short and J 1 base short, with 6 bases between. CDR3 length: 13 amino acids. CDR3 protein: CASSSQGTDTQYF. Here the CDR3 DNA reads TGTGCCAGCAGCTCCCAGGGCACAGATACGCAGTATTTT.

This chain uses TRBV7-6 with TRBJ2-1, with a weak D call TRBD2 (5 bases). Trimming took off 5 bases at V and 1 base at J, with 15 bases between the two ends. The CDR3 covers 16 residues. Germline assignment: CDR1 SGHVS and CDR2 FNYEAQ. CDR3 DNA: TGTGCCAGCAGCCGAACCCCGGGAATTTCCTACAATGAGCAGTTCTTC. Encoded protein: CASSRTPGISYNEQFF.

The V and J genes are TRBV6-5 and TRBJ1-1; D remains unclear. The CDR3 is made up of 13 amino acids. Trimming took off 5 bases at V and 8 bases at J, with 15 bases between the two ends. Per the germline V gene, CDR1 is MNHEY and CDR2 is SVGAGI. The CDR3 protein is CASSPPPEEEAFF. In nucleotides, the CDR3 is TGTGCCAGCAGTCCCCCACCCGAGGAGGAAGCTTTCTTT.

The chain combines TRBV18 with TRBJ1-4; D unresolved. The V end lost 2 bases, the J end lost 3 bases, and 13 bases lay between the germline ends. The CDR3 sequence is 16 residues long. CDR1 is KGHSH and CDR2 is LQKENI in the germline V gene. The CDR3 here is CASSPNLPRANEKLFF. CDR3 bases: TGTGCCAGCTCACCAAATCTACCGAGGGCTAATGAAAAACTGTTTTTT.

J is TRBJ2-1 and V is TRBV6-1; possibly TRBD1 for D (5 bases). V lost 0 bases to trimming and J lost 4 bases, with 7 bases between them. CDR3 length: 14 amino acids. Looked up from germline, CDR1 is MNHNS and CDR2 is SASEGT. The DNA of the CDR3 is TGTGCCAGCAGTGAAGCCGCAGGGTACAATGAGCAGTTCTTC. Amino acids: CASSEAAGYNEQFF.

This clone was recorded a few times. The V call is TRBV10-2, the J call TRBJ2-2, with D maybe TRBD1 (6 bases). Trimming removed 0 bases at V and 5 bases at J, with 10 bases between. There are 15 residues in the CDR3. Per germline, CDR1 WSHSY and CDR2 SAAADI. Here the CDR3 DNA reads TGCGCCAGCAGTGAGTCGATCAGGGGAACCGGGGAGCTGTTTTTT. It encodes CASSESIRGTGELFF.

V usage is TRBV2 and J usage is TRBJ2-2; no definite D call. The V end was cut by 2 bases, the J end by 6 bases, with 13 bases between. CDR3 length equals 15 residues. CDR1 and CDR2 (germline): SNHLY, FYNNEI. CDR3 DNA sequence: TGTGCCAGCAGTGAAACGAGCCTAGTCGCCGGGGAGCTGTTTTTT. Residues: CASSETSLVAGELFF.

J is TRBJ1-1 and V is TRBV5-4; possible D gene TRBD1, 5 bases. This CDR3 spans 17 amino acids. V was trimmed by 2 bases and J by 0 bases, leaving 17 bases between them. Germline CDR1 reads SGHNT; CDR2 reads YYREEE (reference sequence). The CDR3: CASSLPRSTGMNTEAFF. CDR3 nucleotide sequence: TGTGCCAGCAGCTTACCCAGGAGCACAGGAATGAACACTGAAGCTTTCTTT.

The rearrangement uses TRBV7-9 and TRBJ1-2; 9 bases match TRBD1. The CDR3 consists of 17 residues. V shed 5 bases and J 5 bases; nucleotides not matched to a gene: 15. CDR1 is SEHNR, CDR2 FQNEAQ, per germline (reference sequence). DNA of the CDR3: TGTGCCAGCAGCCGGGAGGGGGACCGGGACAGGGTGTATGGCTACACCTTC. It is translated as CASSREGDRDRVYGYTF.

The chain combines TRBV18 with TRBJ2-7; TRBD1 aligns across 7 bases. Germline V gene data show CDR1 as KGHSH and CDR2 as LQKENI. V shed 3 bases, J shed 1 base, and the junction held 9 bases outside the gene matches. The CDR3 is made up of 16 amino acids. This chain's CDR3 is CASSPRDSQGSYEQYF. The CDR3 coding sequence is TGTGCCAGCTCACCCCGGGACAGTCAGGGTTCCTACGAGCAGTACTTC.

V is TRBV28 and J is TRBJ1-1, with D possibly matching TRBD1 (5 bases). The germline V gene encodes CDR1 MDHEN and CDR2 SYDVKM. This CDR3 has 14 residues. V was shortened by 3 bases and J by 7 bases, with 15 bases between the two germline ends. The CDR3 region has the DNA TGTGCCAGCAGTTTGGAACCAGGGCGGGGTGAAGCTTTCTTT. Protein product: CASSLEPGRGEAFF.

This chain uses TRBV29-1 with TRBJ2-1; 10 bases are shared with TRBD1. In germline, CDR1 is SQVTM, CDR2 ANQGSEA. The CDR3 is made up of 18 amino acids. The junction had 8 bases not matched to a gene; V was cut back by 0 bases and J by 0 bases. CDR3 bases: TGCAGCGTTGAAGATGGACAGGGGGTCCCGAGCTCCTACAATGAGCAGTTCTTC. Amino acid sequence: CSVEDGQGVPSSYNEQFF.

The chain combines TRBV28 with TRBJ2-7; D is ambiguous. Per germline, CDR1 MDHEN and CDR2 SYDVKM. The CDR3 runs to 15 residues. The V gene lost 6 bases and the J gene lost 0 bases, with 15 bases spanning the gap. In DNA, the CDR3 is TGTGCCAGCAGCTCTAGTGATCTAAGCTCCTACGAGCAGTACTTC. Its translation is CASSSSDLSSYEQYF.

V and J are TRBV5-1 and TRBJ2-6; D may be TRBD1 (5 bases). There are 18 residues in the CDR3. V was clipped by 0 bases and J by 0 bases, with 13 bases between them. Per the germline V gene, CDR1 is SGHRS and CDR2 is YFSETQ. CDR3 DNA: TGCGCCAGCAGCTTGGGACAGAGCCACTTCTCTGGGGCCAACGTCCTGACTTTC. Protein product: CASSLGQSHFSGANVLTF.

This sequence joins TRBV6-1 and TRBJ2-5; 8 nucleotides match TRBD1. With V trimmed by 5 bases and J by 2 bases, 7 bases remained unmatched. Germline V gene data show CDR1 as MNHNS and CDR2 as SASEGT. This CDR3 has 15 residues. DNA for the CDR3: TGTGCCAGCAGTCACCCGACAGGGGCGCAAGAGACCCAGTACTTC. It is translated as CASSHPTGAQETQYF.

The chain uses TRBV4-2 and TRBJ1-4; D is perhaps TRBD1 (5 bases). V dropped 4 bases and J dropped 7 bases, with 10 bases sitting between them. This CDR3 has 13 amino acids. Germline values: CDR1 LGHNA, CDR2 YNFKEQ. CDR3 amino acids: CASSPRRGEKLFF. The CDR3 DNA is TGTGCCAGCAGCCCAAGGAGGGGTGAAAAACTGTTTTTT.

The genes are TRBV4-1 and TRBJ1-5, with D uncertain. Per the germline V gene, CDR1 is MGHRA and CDR2 is YSYEKL. Trimming cost V 4 bases and J 5 bases, with 15 bases left between them. CDR3 length: 15 residues. The DNA of the CDR3 is TGCGCCAGCAGCCGGAGCACCCGGGAAGATCAGCCCCAGCATTTT. This gives the protein CASSRSTREDQPQHF.

Points on this clone: An end of the junction does not agree with germline; a read error may underlie this. The V call is TRBV19, the J call TRBJ1-1, with D perhaps matching TRBD1 (6 bases). This CDR3 region has 15 residues. Germline-derived CDR1 and CDR2 are LNHDA and SQIVND (reference sequence). CDR3 sequence reads: CASSIVGRGNPEAFF. Written as DNA, the CDR3 is TGTGCCAGTAGTATAGTGGGGAGGGGGAACCCTGAAGCTTTCTTT.

J is TRBJ2-3 and V is TRBV19, with 8 bases fitting TRBD2. V gave up 0 bases and J gave up 1 base; unmatched junction bases: 6. This CDR3 region has 17 residues. CDR1 is LNHDA and CDR2 is SQIVND in the germline V gene (reference sequence). This CDR3 is CASSIDILADGTDTQYF. The CDR3 DNA reads as TGTGCCAGTAGTATAGATATACTAGCGGATGGCACAGATACGCAGTATTTT.

The V and J genes are TRBV19 and TRBJ2-6; 7 positions agree with TRBD1. With V trimmed by 1 base and J by 0 bases, 9 bases remained unmatched. This CDR3 contains 19 residues. Per germline, CDR1 LNHDA and CDR2 SQIVND (reference sequence). The CDR3 is CASSIGRRQGYSGANVLTF. As DNA, the CDR3 is TGTGCCAGTAGTATAGGAAGGCGACAGGGCTACTCTGGGGCCAACGTCCTGACTTTC.

The V call is TRBV18, the J call TRBJ2-3, with 10 bases fitting TRBD2. Germline V gene sequence: CDR1 KGHSH, CDR2 LQKENI. The CDR3 spans 17 residues. Trimming took 7 bases from V and 1 from J; bases not matched to a gene: 11. In nucleotides, the CDR3 is TGTGCCAGCTTGGGGACTAGCGACCCTCCTGGCACAGATACGCAGTATTTT. This codes for CASLGTSDPPGTDTQYF. Based on the CDR3 plus reference TRBV18 and TRBJ2-3, the full variable domain is NAGVMQNPRHLVRRRGQEARLRCSPMKGHSHVYWYRQLPEEGLKFMVYLQKENIIDESGMPKERFSAEFPKEGPSILRIQQVVRGDSAAYFCASLGTSDPPGTDTQYFGPGTRLTVL.

The chain recombines TRBV30 with TRBJ1-4; 8 bases agree with TRBD1. Germline assignment: CDR1 GTSNPN and CDR2 SVGIG (reference sequence). Losses at the gene ends were 6 bases for V and 5 bases for J; bases not matched to a gene: 8. The CDR3 extends over 14 amino acids. CDR3 protein: CACNSDRVNEKLFF. The CDR3 region has the DNA TGTGCCTGCAATTCGGACAGGGTCAATGAAAAACTGTTTTTT.

The chain joins TRBV15 to TRBJ2-1; 8 nucleotides line up with TRBD2. Germline CDR1 is LNHNV and CDR2 is YYDKDF (reference sequence). The CDR3 contains 18 residues. Unmatched junction bases numbered 10, after V lost 0 bases and J lost 3 bases. The CDR3 spells CATSRDKGTSGDYNEQFF. The CDR3, as DNA: TGTGCCACCAGCAGAGATAAAGGAACTAGCGGAGACTACAATGAGCAGTTCTTC.

V gene TRBV4-2 combines with J gene TRBJ2-1, with no clear D. The CDR3 runs 18 residues. Germline V gene sequence: CDR1 LGHNA, CDR2 YNFKEQ. V lost 1 base and J 7 bases, leaving 23 bases between the germline ends. The CDR3 sequence is CASSQAINRQRVRNEQFF. The CDR3 DNA reads as TGTGCCAGCAGCCAAGCGATAAATCGCCAGCGAGTTCGTAATGAGCAGTTCTTC.